Listed below are T cell receptor beta chains from one sample, sequenced in a study of CD8 T cells in ankylosing spondylitis. Each CDR3 protein gets one entry after TCRdb re-called the 5' RACE reads with MiXCR. The repertoire holds about 510,000 distinct CDR3 sequences, about 5.7% seen once, with 3% to 4.5% in the top ten. Sequences were obtained from blood, either unsorted or a sorted T cell fraction (not recorded which). The receptors shown here come from a male donor with ankylosing spondylitis. Each CDR3 is given with its conserved first and last residue. A D gene is named only where the DNA matches it firmly. Size values are once, few and many counts, or a class for expanded clones, and some rows have none.

v_call: TRBV27; clone_size: many; j_call: TRBJ2-1; d_call: TRBD2; cdr3_aa: CASSPGLAAHNEQFF; cdr3_nt: TGTGCCAGCAGTCCCGGACTAGCGGCTCACAATGAGCAGTTCTTC
v_call: TRBV20-1; clone_size: many; j_call: TRBJ2-3; d_call: TRBD2; cdr3_aa: CSASRGGLGTDTQYF; cdr3_nt: TGCAGTGCTAGTCGGGGGGGCCTGGGCACAGATACGCAGTATTTT
v_call: TRBV9; clone_size: many; j_call: TRBJ2-1; d_call: -; cdr3_aa: CASSVVWNEQFF; cdr3_nt: TGTGCCAGCAGCGTAGTGTGGAATGAGCAGTTCTTC
v_call: TRBV5-5; clone_size: many; j_call: TRBJ1-5; d_call: -; cdr3_aa: CASSLDQGYQPQHF; cdr3_nt: TGTGCCAGCAGCTTGGATCAGGGTTACCAGCCCCAGCATTTT
v_call: TRBV3-1; clone_size: many; j_call: TRBJ2-5; d_call: TRBD2; cdr3_aa: CASSQASGGGETQYF; cdr3_nt: TGTGCCAGCAGCCAGGCTAGCGGAGGTGGAGAGACCCAGTACTTC
v_call: TRBV18; clone_size: many; j_call: TRBJ2-7; d_call: -; cdr3_aa: CASSPGAASYEQYF; cdr3_nt: TGTGCCAGCTCACCAGGGGCAGCCTCCTACGAGCAGTACTTC
v_call: TRBV7-2; clone_size: many; j_call: TRBJ2-5; d_call: -; cdr3_aa: CASSFFETQYF; cdr3_nt: TGTGCCAGCAGCTTTTTCGAGACCCAGTACTTC
v_call: TRBV28; clone_size: many; j_call: TRBJ2-7; d_call: TRBD2; cdr3_aa: CASSFSGSAYEQYF; cdr3_nt: TGTGCCAGCAGTTTTAGCGGGTCGGCCTACGAGCAGTACTTC
v_call: TRBV7-2; clone_size: few; j_call: TRBJ2-3; d_call: TRBD2; cdr3_aa: CASSSRLAGTDTQYF; cdr3_nt: TGTGCCAGCAGCTCCCGACTAGCAGGCACAGATACGCAGTATTTT
v_call: TRBV28; clone_size: few; j_call: TRBJ1-1; d_call: -; cdr3_aa: CASIGLVAFF; cdr3_nt: TGTGCCAGCATTGGGTTGGTAGCTTTCTTT
v_call: TRBV7-8; clone_size: few; j_call: TRBJ2-3; d_call: TRBD2; cdr3_aa: CASSQRRRGYTDTQYF; cdr3_nt: TGTGCCAGCAGTCAGCGCCGGCGGGGGTACACAGATACGCAGTATTTT
v_call: TRBV29-1; clone_size: -; j_call: TRBJ2-1; d_call: TRBD1; cdr3_aa: CSVEGTGWYNEQFF; cdr3_nt: TGCAGCGTTGAAGGGACAGGTTGGTACAATGAGCAGTTCTTC
v_call: TRBV5-1; clone_size: many; j_call: TRBJ2-2; d_call: -; cdr3_aa: CASSLEGANTGELFF; cdr3_nt: TGCGCCAGCAGCTTGGAGGGGGCGAACACCGGGGAGCTGTTTTTT
v_call: TRBV5-1; clone_size: many; j_call: TRBJ2-4; d_call: TRBD1; cdr3_aa: CASSLVMTGVDIQYF; cdr3_nt: TGCGCCAGCAGCCTGGTTATGACAGGGGTGGACATTCAGTACTTC
v_call: TRBV18; clone_size: many; j_call: TRBJ2-5; d_call: -; cdr3_aa: CASSPPMGLVWETQYF; cdr3_nt: TGTGCCAGCTCACCACCTATGGGACTCGTATGGGAGACCCAGTACTTC
v_call: TRBV5-1; clone_size: -; j_call: TRBJ2-6; d_call: -; cdr3_aa: CASSLEPSQRSGANVLTF; cdr3_nt: TGCGCCAGCAGCTTGGAGCCTAGCCAACGCTCTGGGGCCAACGTCCTGACTTTC
v_call: TRBV11-2; clone_size: many; j_call: TRBJ2-5; d_call: -; cdr3_aa: CASSFTWRENREETQYF; cdr3_nt: TGTGCCAGCAGCTTTACTTGGAGGGAAAACAGAGAGGAGACCCAGTACTTC
v_call: TRBV4-3; clone_size: -; j_call: TRBJ1-1; d_call: -; cdr3_aa: CASSQDLRQGGTEAFF; cdr3_nt: TGCGCCAGCAGCCAAGATCTTAGGCAGGGCGGCACTGAAGCTTTCTTT